This T cell receptor (beta chain) was profiled in a study of blood T cells in healthy people across ages. Alongside a J-beta primer mix, a sample-barcoded 5' primer served in a second PCR lasting about 7 to 12 cycles. Using its own MiXCR run on the 5' RACE reads, TCRdb lists one record per CDR3 protein. Of about a million distinct CDR3 sequences in the sample, roughly 48% were seen once. This clonotype showed up just a few times. This CDR3 contains 14 residues. From germline, CDR1 is LGHDT and CDR2 YNNKEL (reference sequence). Trimming cost V 4 bases and J 4 bases, with 14 bases left between them. The origin of this receptor is a man aged 25 to 45 in good health. The specimen sequenced was blood. V and J are TRBV3-1 and TRBJ2-7; no clear D gene. CDR3 sequence: CASSPLDARYEQYF. The CDR3 coding sequence is TGTGCCAGCAGCCCACTGGACGCTCGGTACGAGCAGTACTTC.